The T cell receptor beta chain described here comes from a study of shared clonotypes between healthy human individuals. Study as a whole: Donors had three CD4 naive, three CD4 memory, two CD8 naive and one CD8 memory plate apiece.

The V gene's germline CDR1 is MNHNS and CDR2 SASEGT. CDR3 size: 14 residues. The ends were cut back, 7 bases at V and 4 bases at J, with 16 bases in the middle. Some clones are missing from TCRdb's copy, which holds only in-frame ones; the method was immunoSEQ multiplex PCR. The data contain some 2.1 million clones, roughly 95% of them singletons. On this clone: Its antigen is unknown.

Overall study results and limits: Memory subsets generally showed lower estimated richness than naive subsets. Generation probabilities of non-shared clonotypes were lower (relative to those shared by all four donors). Shared across a few donors were around 5% of the naive CD4 clonotypes.

The sequence derives from a young man in good health. The sequencing sample was made of naive CD4+ T cells sorted from blood. The subset is: CD45RA+ positively selected. The V and J genes are TRBV6-1 and TRBJ1-2; maybe TRBD1 (5 bases). The CDR3 DNA is TGTGCCAGCACCCTTGGAGGGGTGTCCTATGGCTACACCTTC. Translation gives CASTLGGVSYGYTF.